This TCR beta chain was documented in a study of T-cell memory formation after mild COVID-19. V shed 6 bases, J shed 3 bases, and the junction held 2 bases outside the gene matches. This CDR3 is 14 amino acids long. CDR1 and CDR2 from the germline V gene are MNHEY and SVGAGI. One entry per CDR3 protein results from TCRdb running MiXCR on the 5' RACE reads. The data show around 430,000 distinct CDR3 sequences, approximately 16% seen once. This clonotype has a handful of counts. The sequence was collected from a man aged 18 to 29 who had mild COVID-19 (a few samples of this study predate the infection). Cell type and time point are not known. Sequenced material: PBMCs or a T cell subset sorted from them (not recorded which). The rearrangement uses TRBV6-5 and TRBJ2-2; 9 bases agree with TRBD1. As DNA, the CDR3 is TGTGCCAGCAGGCGGGACAGGGACACCGGGGAGCTGTTTTTT. Encoded protein: CASRRDRDTGELFF.